A selection of T cell receptor beta chains follows, all from one sample in a study of response to subunit inactivated influenza vaccine. TCRdb re-called the RT-PCR reads with MiXCR, one entry per CDR3 protein. Of 600,000 to 850,000 distinct CDR3 sequences in the sample, 14% are singletons; the top ten hold 6.5% to 8%. The material sequenced was PBMCs from blood, taken 14 to 15 days before vaccination. The receptors derive from a man in his fifties who received an inactivated influenza vaccine. The CDR3 runs from the conserved cysteine through the conserved F or W. The D gene is left open where the match is weak. Clone size is given for some rows only: seen once, a few or many times, or a class if the clone is expanded.

TRBV7-2,TRBJ2-3,-,-,TGTGCCAGCAGCGGTAGTTGGGGCACCCCTAGCACAGATACGCAGTATTTT,CASSGSWGTPSTDTQYF
TRBV4-3,TRBJ2-7,TRBD2,few,TGCGCCAGCAGCCAAGAGCCAGCGGGAACCCCTTCCTACGAGCAGTACTTC,CASSQEPAGTPSYEQYF
TRBV11-2,TRBJ2-3,-,-,TGTGCCAGCAGCCCCTGGAGGGGTCCTAGCACAGATACGCAGTATTTT,CASSPWRGPSTDTQYF
TRBV6-1,TRBJ2-7,-,-,TGTGCCAGCAGTCAGGGGTCCCCCTACGAGCAGTACTTC,CASSQGSPYEQYF
TRBV20-1,TRBJ2-1,-,few,TGCAGTGCTAAGTCATACAATGAGCAGTTCTTC,CSAKSYNEQFF
TRBV5-1,TRBJ2-7,TRBD2,few,TGCGCCAGCAGCGAGGGGACTAGCGGGAGTTTGTGGTTC,CASSEGTSGSLWF
TRBV12-3/TRBV12-4,TRBJ1-5,TRBD1,few,TGTGCCAGCAGTTTAACCCCGACAGGGGGAAATCAGCCCCAGCATTTT,CASSLTPTGGNQPQHF
TRBV5-1,TRBJ2-1,-,many,TGCGCCAGCAGCTTGGGGGGGAGGTCCTACAATGAGCAGTTCTTC,CASSLGGRSYNEQFF
TRBV9,TRBJ2-7,TRBD2,-,TGTGCCAGCAGCCCCAGGACTAGCGGGAGTATTTACGAGCAGTACTTC,CASSPRTSGSIYEQYF
TRBV12-3/TRBV12-4,TRBJ2-1,-,few,TGTGCCAGCAGCCAGGGGGGGGACTACAATGAGCAGTTCTTC,CASSQGGDYNEQFF
TRBV2,TRBJ2-1,-,-,TGTGCCAGCTATCACCTTCCGTCCAATGAGCAGTTCTTC,CASYHLPSNEQFF
TRBV27,TRBJ2-5,-,many,TGCGCCAGCAGCTTTAAAGAGACCCAGTACTTC,CASSFKETQYF
TRBV6-2/TRBV6-3,TRBJ2-2,TRBD1,-,TGTGCCAGCAGGTCGGGACAGGGGCGCACCGGGGAGCTGTTTTTT,CASRSGQGRTGELFF
TRBV19,TRBJ2-3,-,-,TGTGCCAGTAGTTCTCTAGCTATAGGCACAGATACGCAGTATTTT,CASSSLAIGTDTQYF
TRBV15,TRBJ2-2,TRBD1,-,TGTGCCACCAGCAGAGGGAGAGACAGGGGCACCGGGGAGCTGTTTTTT,CATSRGRDRGTGELFF
TRBV6-1,TRBJ1-2,TRBD1,-,TGTGCCAGCAGTCTCCGGACAGGGGGCTACTATGGCTACACCTTC,CASSLRTGGYYGYTF
TRBV12-3/TRBV12-4,TRBJ1-1,-,-,TGTGCCAGCAGTTTAGCCACCATGAACACTGAAGCTTTCTTT,CASSLATMNTEAFF
TRBV20-1,TRBJ2-1,TRBD2,few,TGCAGTGCTCGGATTGTACTTAGCGGGATTCTTTGGCAGTTCTTC,CSARIVLSGILWQFF
TRBV6-1,TRBJ2-7,TRBD2,few,TGTGCCAGCAGTGAAGCAAGCGGGAGGGCCGGCGAGCAGTACTTC,CASSEASGRAGEQYF
TRBV5-1,TRBJ1-3,TRBD1,-,TGCGCCAGCAGCACGACAGGGGAAAACACCATATATTTT,CASSTTGENTIYF
TRBV7-8,TRBJ2-4,-,few,TGTGCCAGCAGCTCCCAGGGGTCTGCCAAAAACATTCAGTACTTC,CASSSQGSAKNIQYF
TRBV7-9,TRBJ1-1,TRBD1,few,TGTGCCAGCAGCCGACCAGGGGGCACTGAAGCTTTCTTT,CASSRPGGTEAFF
TRBV7-2,TRBJ2-2,TRBD2,-,TGTGCCAGCAGCTGGGGGAGCGGGGGGGTCTCCGGGGAGCTGTTTTTT,CASSWGSGGVSGELFF
TRBV10-3,TRBJ1-4,-,few,TGTGCCATCAGTGAGTCGCTAAGCAGCAATGAAAAACTGTTTTTT,CAISESLSSNEKLFF
TRBV20-1,TRBJ2-1,TRBD2,-,TGCAGTGCTATAATGGGACTAGCGGGGAACAATGAGCAGTTCTTC,CSAIMGLAGNNEQFF
TRBV27,TRBJ2-2,-,few,TGTGCCAGCAGTTCCCGACAGGGGAGGGCCGGGGAGCTGTTTTTT,CASSSRQGRAGELFF
TRBV24-1,TRBJ2-1,-,many,TGTGCCACCAGTGATTTGCGAGGGGTTCACAATGAGCAGTTCTTC,CATSDLRGVHNEQFF
TRBV4-3,TRBJ1-6,-,few,TGCGCCAGCAGCCAAGAAGGTCACCTCGACTATAATTCACCCCTCCACTTT,CASSQEGHLDYNSPLHF
TRBV12-3/TRBV12-4,TRBJ1-6,-,-,TGTGCCAGCAGTCCAGGGTTTGGATCACCCCTCCACTTT,CASSPGFGSPLHF
TRBV6-1,TRBJ2-5,-,few,TGTGCCAGCAGTACGGCGTGGGTTAAAGAGACCCAGTACTTC,CASSTAWVKETQYF
TRBV10-3,TRBJ2-1,-,many,TGTGCCATCAGTGAGGCGTTTTACAATGAGCAGTTCTTC,CAISEAFYNEQFF
TRBV11-2,TRBJ2-3,-,once,TGTGCCAGCAGCTTAAGTACAGGGAGCCACCGGACAGATACGCAGTATTTT,CASSLSTGSHRTDTQYF
TRBV12-3/TRBV12-4,TRBJ2-7,-,-,TGTGCCAGCAGCACGACGCAGGGGTTAGCGGGCTACGAGCAGTACTTC,CASSTTQGLAGYEQYF
TRBV7-6,TRBJ2-6,TRBD2,-,TGTGCCAGCAGCTCCCGGACTAGCGGGGGACATTCGAACTCTGGGGCCAACGTCCTGACTTTC,CASSSRTSGGHSNSGANVLTF